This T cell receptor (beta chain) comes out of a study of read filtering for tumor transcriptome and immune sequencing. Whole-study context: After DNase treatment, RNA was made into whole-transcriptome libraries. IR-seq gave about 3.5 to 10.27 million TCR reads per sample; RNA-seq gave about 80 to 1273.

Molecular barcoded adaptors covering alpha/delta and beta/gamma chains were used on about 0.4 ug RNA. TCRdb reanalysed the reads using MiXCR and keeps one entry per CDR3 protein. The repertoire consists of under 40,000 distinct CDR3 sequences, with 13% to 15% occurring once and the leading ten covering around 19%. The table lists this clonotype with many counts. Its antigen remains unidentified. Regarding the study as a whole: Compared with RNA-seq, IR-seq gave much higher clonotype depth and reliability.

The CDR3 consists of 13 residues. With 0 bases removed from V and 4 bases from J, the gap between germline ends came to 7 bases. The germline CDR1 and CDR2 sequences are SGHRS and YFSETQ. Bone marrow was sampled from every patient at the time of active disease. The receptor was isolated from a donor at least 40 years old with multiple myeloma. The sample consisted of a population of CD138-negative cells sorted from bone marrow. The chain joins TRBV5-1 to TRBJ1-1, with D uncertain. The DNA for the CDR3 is TGCGCCAGCAGCTTGGAGTTCCGCACTGAAGCTTTCTTT. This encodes CASSLEFRTEAFF.